This paragraph covers one T cell receptor beta chain sequence. Its target is not known. V gave up 0 bases and J gave up 6 bases; unmatched junction bases: 5. Germline V CDR1 and CDR2: SGHVS, FNYEAQ. CDR3 length: 14 residues. It was the library that attached unique molecular identifiers to individual cDNA molecules. TCRdb independently ran MiXCR on the RACE reads; one entry per CDR3 protein. Altogether some 340,000 distinct CDR3 sequences are present, under 9% being singletons, with the ten largest covering around 8.4%. The data belong to a study of human T cells and chemical hapten exposure. General observations from the study: Alopecia affecting every donor means their immune response may not match healthy people's.

Time point specified: patch test 1, 2 weeks after DPC sensitization. The treatment is: therapeutic diphenylcyclopropenone sensitization with weekly scalp DPC. The receptor's source is a woman aged 18-29 years with alopecia areata. Some clones in this sample may be carry-over from other donors' samples. The chain carries TRBV7-6 and TRBJ2-7; 7 bases are a match to TRBD2. The sample was whole blood, taken in connection with sensitization to the hapten diphenylcyclopropenone (DPC). CDR3: CASSLAGGSAEQYF. The CDR3 DNA reads TGTGCCAGCAGCTTAGCGGGGGGGTCGGCCGAGCAGTACTTC.